This TCR beta chain was sequenced during a study of human T cells and chemical hapten exposure. This clonotype was seen repeatedly, ten times or more. Time point here: patch test 1, 2 weeks after DPC sensitization. Treatment in this sample: therapeutic diphenylcyclopropenone sensitization with weekly scalp DPC. Total RNA came from unfractionated whole blood. Each CDR3 protein is one row after TCRdb ran MiXCR on the RACE reads. The sample shows fewer than 45,000 distinct CDR3 sequences, over 3.5% of them seen only once. The source of this sequence is a man aged 50-60 years with alopecia areata. Some clones in this sample may be carry-over from other donors' samples. The sequenced sample was whole blood, obtained in connection with sensitization to the hapten diphenylcyclopropenone (DPC).

CDR3 sequence: CASSLARMADTQYF. The CDR3 DNA is TGTGCCAGCAGTTTAGCACGGATGGCAGATACGCAGTATTTT. The chain carries TRBV27 and TRBJ2-3; D remains unclear. Germline-derived CDR1 and CDR2 are MNHEY and SMNVEV (reference sequence). The CDR3 has 14 amino acids. Between the trimmed V and J ends, which lost 2 bases and 4 bases, there was a span of 10 bases.